These 11 T cell receptor beta chains came from one sample sequenced in a study of neoadjuvant nivolumab and ipilimumab in lung cancer. TCRdb keeps only in-frame clones here, not all; method: immunoSEQ multiplex PCR. The data show about 6,800 clones, approximately 85% seen once. This material consisted of tumor tissue, taken after neoadjuvant nivolumab, alone or with ipilimumab, at or shortly before surgery. Receptors were obtained from an adult with non-small cell lung cancer.

The chain recombines TRBV11-2 with TRBJ2-2; possible D gene TRBD2, 7 bases. The V end was cut by 0 bases, the J end by 7 bases, with 15 bases between. The CDR3 runs to 16 residues. Per the germline V gene, CDR1 is SGHAT and CDR2 is FQNNGV. The CDR3 here is CASSLDLGGLHGELFF. CDR3 nucleotide sequence: TGTGCCAGCAGCTTAGATTTGGGGGGGCTACACGGGGAGCTGTTTTTT.

This chain joins TRBV5-4 and TRBJ2-7; D not resolved. V was cut by 1 base and J by 5 bases, with 7 bases left in between. The germline V gene has CDR1 SGHNT and CDR2 YYREEE (reference sequence). The CDR3 runs to 12 residues. The CDR3 reads CASSLWGHEQYF. The CDR3 nucleotides are TGTGCCAGCAGCTTGTGGGGTCACGAGCAGTACTTC. The full variable domain, its missing parts supplied by reference TRBV5-4 and TRBJ2-7, is ETGVTQSPTHLIKTRGQQVTLRCSSQSGHNTVSWYQQALGQGPQFIFQYYREEENGRGNFPPRFSGLQFPNYSSELNVNALELDDSALYLCASSLWGHEQYFGPGTRLTVT.

The chain uses TRBV6-5 and TRBJ2-1, with D perhaps matching TRBD2 (7 bases). The CDR3 totals 15 residues. Germline V lookup: CDR1 MNHEY, CDR2 SVGAGI. Trimming took 4 bases from V and 6 from J, leaving 16 bases between them. The DNA of the CDR3 is TGTGCCAGCAGTTTCCGCGGGGGCTATGGCAATGAGCAGTTCTTC. This encodes CASSFRGGYGNEQFF.

The chain has TRBV29-1 and TRBJ2-2; 8 nucleotides agree with TRBD1. The CDR3 totals 14 residues. Per germline, CDR1 SQVTM and CDR2 ANQGSEA. Unmatched junction bases numbered 5, after V lost 1 base and J lost 7 bases. The CDR3 region is CSVEAGQGGGELFF. In DNA form, the CDR3 reads TGCAGCGTTGAAGCCGGACAGGGAGGCGGGGAGCTGTTTTTT.

This clone was counted a single time. The chain uses TRBV18 and TRBJ2-2; 8 nucleotides align to TRBD1. Losses at the gene ends were 6 bases for V and 2 bases for J; bases not matched to a gene: 2. Germline V lookup: CDR1 KGHSH, CDR2 LQKENI. The length of the CDR3 is 14 residues. CDR3 nucleotides: TGTGCCAGCTCCGGGACAGGAAACACCGGGGAGCTGTTTTTT. This codes for CASSGTGNTGELFF.

The J gene is TRBJ2-7, the V gene TRBV5-4; perhaps TRBD1 as D (6 bases). Germline assignment: CDR1 SGHNT and CDR2 YYREEE (reference sequence). V dropped 4 bases and J dropped 5 bases, with 19 bases sitting between them. This CDR3 has 15 residues. The CDR3 loop is CASSPAQGFADEQYF. CDR3 bases: TGTGCCAGCAGCCCGGCACAGGGATTTGCGGACGAGCAGTACTTC.

The chain employs TRBV7-2 and TRBJ2-7, with 9 bases fitting TRBD2. The germline CDR1 and CDR2 sequences are SGHTA and FQGNSA. The CDR3 consists of 14 residues. V trimming: 2 bases; J trimming: 3 bases; junction bases outside the gene matches: 2. The CDR3 reads CASSLRRGGYEQYF. In DNA, the CDR3 is TGTGCCAGCAGCTTAAGGCGGGGGGGCTACGAGCAGTACTTC.

V and J are TRBV6-5 and TRBJ2-5, with D possibly TRBD2 on 7 matching bases. Germline values: CDR1 MNHEY, CDR2 SVGAGI. The ends were cut back, 0 bases at V and 4 bases at J, with 12 bases in the middle. This CDR3 comprises 15 residues. The CDR3 loop is CASSYSGGPRETQYF. CDR3 sequence (DNA): TGTGCCAGCAGTTACTCGGGGGGGCCACGAGAGACCCAGTACTTC.

The V gene is TRBV29-1, the J gene TRBJ1-1; D is uncertain. The CDR3 spans 13 residues. V shed 5 bases and J shed 4 bases, with 14 bases lying between them. Germline V gene lookup returns CDR1 SQVTM and CDR2 ANQGSEA. For the CDR3, the DNA is TGCAGCGTTTCCCATACCGCAGGCACTGAAGCTTTCTTT. Protein product: CSVSHTAGTEAFF. Drawing the rest from reference TRBV29-1 and TRBJ1-1, the complete variable domain is SAVISQKPSRDICQRGTSLTIQCQVDSQVTMMFWYRQQPGQSLTLIATANQGSEATYESGFVIDKFPISRPNLTFSTLTVSNMSPEDSSIYLCSVSHTAGTEAFFGQGTRLTVV.

V gene TRBV28 combines with J gene TRBJ2-7, with 8 nucleotides matching TRBD1. The V gene end was trimmed by 4 bases and the J gene end by 3 bases; junction bases not matched to a gene: 11. Germline V gene data show CDR1 as MDHEN and CDR2 as SYDVKM. The CDR3 covers 16 residues. CDR3 sequence (DNA): TGTGCCAGCAGTTACGGCGCGGCAGGGGGCTTCTACGAGCAGTACTTC. This codes for CASSYGAAGGFYEQYF.

The chain is built from TRBV11-2 and TRBJ2-3, with D perhaps TRBD2 (5 bases). Germline assignment: CDR1 SGHAT and CDR2 FQNNGV. V was clipped by 2 bases and J by 4 bases, with 13 bases between them. The CDR3 extends over 15 amino acids. For the CDR3, the DNA is TGTGCCAGCAGCTTATTAATATCGGGGTCAGATACGCAGTATTTT. This encodes CASSLLISGSDTQYF.